The source of this T cell receptor beta chain is a study of cytomegalovirus exposure and HLA in healthy donors. Donors were drawn from the roughly 110-subject validation cohort, separate from the approximately 700-subject first cohort. Clones were read by immunoSEQ multiplex PCR, and TCRdb kept only the in-frame ones, dropping some. The data hold about 330,000 clones, with 75% to 90% observed a single time. Study-wide findings and caveats: Rarity held for most TCR sequences, but there were some public TCRs that occurred in many donors. Under in vitro conditions, a few CMV-associated chains were confirmed as specific for CMV antigens.

Germline assignment: CDR1 SGHTS and CDR2 YDEGEE. With 4 bases clipped from V and 1 base from J, the junction kept 6 bases outside the gene matches. CDR3 length: 17 amino acids. A few counts support this clone. Its antigen is currently unknown. At the DNA level, this CDR3 is encoded by other sequences in the same sample as well. The sample consisted of PBMCs. The V call is TRBV5-8, the J call TRBJ2-5, with TRBD2 matching over 14 bases. The clonotype was recovered from a woman younger than 30 in good health and CMV-seronegative. The CDR3 loop is CASSLGLAGAGQETQYF. The CDR3 nucleotides read TGTGCCAGCAGCCTGGGACTAGCGGGAGCGGGCCAAGAGACCCAGTACTTC.